This entry concerns a single T cell receptor beta chain. Its antigen is unknown. This sample was included in a study of cytomegalovirus exposure and HLA in healthy donors. Study conclusions and caveats: A later analysis by the authors found several of the most significant clusters apparently linked to common viral pathogens.

60 Vbeta and 13 Jbeta primers were used in PCR. Using immunoSEQ multiplex PCR, the repertoire was profiled, and TCRdb retains in-frame clones only, with some absent. The sample includes about 96,000 clones, 65% to 75% seen only once; the top ten take around an eighth. Trimming at V came to 3 bases and at J to 5 bases, leaving 3 bases not matched to a gene. The CDR3 spans 16 residues. Germline V gene lookup returns CDR1 KGHSH and CDR2 LQKENI. The source material was PBMCs. The TCR was taken from a woman in her 70s in good health and CMV-seropositive. This sequence joins TRBV18 and TRBJ2-2, with TRBD2 identical over 13 bases. CDR3 sequence (DNA): TGTGCCAGCTCACCTGTGGGACTAGCGGGAACCGGGGAGCTGTTTTTT. Encoded protein: CASSPVGLAGTGELFF.